Sequencing of this T cell receptor beta chain was carried out in a study of cytomegalovirus exposure and HLA in healthy donors (dated by TCRdb to the late 2010s). Regarding the study in general: In an earlier analysis of 450 to 750 of the donors, roughly 300 Gb of sequence data and 117 million unique TCR beta sequences from some 170 million T cells were reported. Donor age, sex, ethnicity and CMV serostatus were compiled alongside the repertoire data. An early release that covered about 600 HLA-typed donors contained around 300 gigabases of sequencing data and some 87 million unique TCR sequences. Along with the roughly 700-subject first cohort, a separate validation cohort of over a hundred different subjects was used. To predict cytomegalovirus infection status, the study brought together high-throughput TCR immunosequencing, statistical association of individual TCRs with disease status, and machine learning. Both class I and class II loci were covered by HLA typing, at four-digit resolution. Because of strong linkage in the cohort, roughly five DR-DQ haplotypes were treated as single units for association and clustering. Genome-wide SNP genotypes for about 60% of the 666 donors were used in a later genetic analysis, which treated that subset as a discovery cohort. On average, around 200,000 unique TCR beta nucleotide sequences were sequenced per donor among a few hundred genotyped donors of the cohort, with 15% to 20% of those sequences being non-productive. The number of typed donors differed by locus: about 620-640 for A, B, C, DRB1 and DQB1; some 500 for DQA1; over 600 for DPA1; and roughly 450 for DPB1. The later analysis used no new phenotypic data to find candidate immune exposures, relying instead on TCR beta sequences and their occurrence across donors. To decide whether each TCR beta V gene segment behaved as functional or pseudogenic, an earlier analysis of over 500 of the donors relied on high-throughput TCR beta sequencing. In a later analysis, previously published TCR beta repertoires from roughly 710 donors were re-analyzed and high-resolution HLA genotyping was added so that TCR occurrence patterns could be studied. The study aimed to test whether cataloging public T cell receptors could reveal signatures of past pathogen exposure. All discovery cohort repertoires had been generated on a single sequencing platform. The T cell repertoires of 666 subjects were profiled by immunosequencing and related to cytomegalovirus serostatus. Of the roughly 400 genotyped donors, around 81% fell in the genetic ancestry cluster associated with self-reported Caucasian donors. Study-wide findings and limitations: This cohort had only TCR beta chains sequenced, and the lack of alpha or paired-chain data limited which features could be detected. In vitro tests confirmed that three of the cytomegalovirus-associated TCR beta chains recognize cytomegalovirus antigens. Because HLA typing was missing for some donors at each locus, association tests included only the typed subset. When HLA alleles, especially DR and DQ, strongly co-occurred, TCR associations were difficult to assign to individual alleles. A group of highly shared sequence variants was considered likely to be a technical artifact of the sequencing pipeline. In a later analysis, around 17,000 TCR beta sequences were associated with specific HLA alleles at a false discovery rate of 0.05. The presence/absence analyses assumed that sequencing depth was roughly uniform across donors, and that assumption may not be true. In a later analysis, HLA-associated TCR beta chains showed more clonal expansion and lower generation probabilities than non-associated chains that were equally common. Broadly in line with IMGT annotations, most TCR beta V segments showed up in productive rearrangements about 87% or about 30% of the time in an earlier analysis of about 500 of the donors. The authors suggested that the approach could potentially be extended to other disease states and immunological phenotypes. According to a later analysis, TCR association rates differed among HLA loci, with DRB1 alleles showing the most associated TCRs and HLA-C alleles showing the fewest. Most TCR sequences were seen in very few donors, while some public TCRs were found in many individuals. In the study, about 150 TCR beta chains were listed as associated with cytomegalovirus. The earlier analysis of a few hundred of the donors excluded fewer than 20 rarely observed V segments, including chromosome 9 orphons, because counts were too low. A later genetic analysis associated a missense DCLRE1C variant with V-gene and J-gene trimming of TCR beta chains, and an independent cohort replicated the association. The 87-base-pair reads could not distinguish some IMGT-functional V segments, including TRBV6-2 and TRBV6-3, so those segments were excluded. A further reported finding was that TCR beta sequences accurately predicted the HLA-A and HLA-B alleles for most subjects in the first cohort. According to a later analysis, parvovirus B19, influenza, CMV and Epstein-Barr virus appeared linked to several top co-occurrence clusters. Most CMV-associated TCR beta chains appeared to be HLA-restricted in a later analysis, and the HLA associations seemed to be driven largely by CMV exposure. The only immune exposure information available for the cohort was CMV serostatus. Correlated functional status among segregating V segments might be attributable to linkage disequilibrium, but an unknown experimental factor could not be ruled out. A later genetic analysis reported fewer N-insertions in productive TCRs among donors in an Asian-associated ancestry cluster than the roughly 700-donor mean. The classifier was reported to diagnose cytomegalovirus status with high specificity and sensitivity in both the original and validation cohorts.

To note about this clone: There is no known antigen for this receptor. Per-nucleotide qualities are absent, and no much larger clonotype sits a single base away.

The cohort comprised some 680 healthy bone marrow donors. At the time of sampling, all cohort members were nominally healthy, though unrecorded immune exposures were likely present. The donor was CMV seropositive and was included in the group of 270 or so seropositive cohort members. A peripheral blood sample was provided by each donor, and peripheral blood mononuclear cells were used for TCR beta sequencing. The Qiagen DNeasy Blood Extraction Kit was used to extract genomic DNA from the blood cell samples. From the germline V gene, CDR1 is SGHRS and CDR2 is YFSETQ. Germline trimming amounts to 4 bases on V and 5 bases on J, with 9 as the count of junction bases outside the gene matches. The CDR3 holds 15 amino acids from the cysteine to the phenylalanine. The kept DNA is CDR3 alone, 45 bases in frame from the first base. Library prep was done by the immunoSEQ multiplex PCR assay. A mixture of 60 forward primers for TCR Vbeta segments and 13 reverse primers for TCR Jbeta segments was used in the multiplex PCR. The CDR3 region of rearranged TCR beta genes was amplified from genomic DNA with a multiplex PCR assay. The amplified TCR beta libraries were sequenced on the Illumina HiSeq System as 87-base-pair reads. The paper's data handling went like this. A later analysis counted about 76 million unique TCR beta chains across the 700 or so repertoires, and 9 million to 14 million of these chains were shared by at least two donors. Raw reads were error-corrected and collapsed into unique sequences by a nearest-neighbor algorithm in which closely related sequences were merged to remove PCR and sequencing errors. Alignment of CDR3 sequences to IMGT reference sequences was used to assign V, D and J gene segments. For a sequence to be retained, a match of at least six nucleotides to both a V gene segment and a J gene segment was required. Rearrangements were called productive when the CDR3 lacked stop codons and stayed in frame with V and J; all others were non-productive. Following IMGT convention, CDR3 was defined as the stretch from the second conserved V-encoded cysteine up to the conserved J-encoded phenylalanine. The earlier analysis of 587 of the donors excluded sequences that lacked an unambiguous match to a single V gene segment. An earlier analysis of over 450 of the donors classified V segments as functional when productive rearrangements were above 56.7% and as segregating when the standard deviation between donors was above 5%. A statistical classification framework was built to diagnose cytomegalovirus status from the catalog of TCR beta chain sequences. In a later analysis, V and J genes were assigned by comparing TCR nucleotide sequences against IMGT/GENE-DB human TR gene sequences. A later analysis assigned CDR3 sequences and most-parsimonious VDJ recombination scenarios with the TCRdist pipeline. In a later analysis, each TCR beta chain was defined by its CDR3 amino acid sequence together with its V-gene family, and reads lacking a unique V-gene family were excluded. A later analysis removed 500 to 650 highly shared, low-generation-probability nucleotide sequences to deal with suspected cross-contamination and a sequencing artifact. In a later analysis, a clonal expansion index was calculated for each public chain from normalized within-repertoire ranks of inferred template counts. A later analysis computed generation probabilities with a VDJ recombination model fitted to out-of-frame rearrangements, and checked the results against IGoR. In a later analysis, TCR-TCR, TCR-HLA and TCR-CMV co-occurrence was scored with hypergeometric tests, and a repertoire-size bias correction was applied to TCR pairs. A later analysis estimated false discovery rates by permuting HLA or CMV assignments 20 times. In a later analysis, co-occurring TCRs were grouped using DBSCAN, with TCRdist sequence similarity added in when clustering inside HLA-allele-positive subsets. Co-occurrence clustering excluded repertoires with fewer than 30,000 or more than 120,000 public chains, plus five with anomalous nucleotide sharing. Entries here come from immuneACCESS through TCRdb and include only in-frame sequences with V and J called. Some clones fail to appear in such tables; in the studies checked, an unresolved V gene covers under half of the shortfall, and the cause of the remainder is unknown. V and J calls plus clone size are reproduced from that table; the DNA served to infer D and trimming. Within this sample are some 150,000 clones, with around three quarters of them counted one time only. The ten most abundant clones make up approximately 2% of the sample.

Source material: PBMCs. The source is a woman aged 25-40 years in good health and CMV-seropositive. The V and J genes are TRBV5-1 and TRBJ2-5; TRBD2 aligns with 9 central bases. At the DNA level, the sequence is TGCGCCAGCAGCGAACGATTAGCGGGGGATGAGACCCAGTACTTC. It encodes CASSERLAGDETQYF.